Shown below are 18 T cell receptor beta chains from a single sample sequenced in a study of blood T cell repertoires in COVID-19. The assay was immunoSEQ multiplex PCR, and TCRdb's table has in-frame clones only and misses some. The sample holds about 360,000 clones, roughly 86% seen once. The sample consisted of peripheral blood. The source of these receptors is a human donor in a cohort sampled during active COVID-19.

The J gene is TRBJ2-6, the V gene TRBV9; tentatively, D is TRBD1 (5 bases). The germline V gene has CDR1 SGDLS and CDR2 YYNGEE. The CDR3 is 16 amino acids. The V end lost 3 bases, the J end lost 3 bases, and 13 bases lay between the germline ends. CDR3 residues: CASSALRVSGANVLTF. DNA for the CDR3: TGTGCCAGCAGCGCCCTCAGGGTCAGTGGGGCCAACGTCCTGACTTTC.

V gene TRBV19 combines with J gene TRBJ1-1; TRBD1 aligns across 7 bases. CDR1 is LNHDA, CDR2 SQIVND, per germline (reference sequence). There are 16 residues in the CDR3. V trimming: 4 bases; J trimming: 0 bases; junction bases outside the gene matches: 8. The CDR3 here is CASSNRQGFMNTEAFF. Here the CDR3 DNA reads TGTGCCAGTAGTAACCGACAGGGCTTCATGAACACTGAAGCTTTCTTT. Supplemented by reference TRBV19 and TRBJ1-1, the full variable domain reads DGGITQSPKYLFRKEGQNVTLSCEQNLNHDAMYWYRQDPGQGLRLIYYSQIVNDFQKGDIAEGYSVSREKKESFPLTVTSAQKNPTAFYLCASSNRQGFMNTEAFFGQGTRLTVV.

CDR3 loop: CASRGMGGDNEQFF. DNA of the CDR3: TGTGCCAGCAGGGGGATGGGGGGAGACAATGAGCAGTTCTTC. The J gene is TRBJ2-1, the V gene TRBV6-4, with a possible D match to TRBD2 (6 bases). The CDR3 extends over 14 amino acids. V lost 6 bases to trimming and J lost 5 bases, with 14 bases between them. Germline CDR1 and CDR2: MRHNA and SNTAGT.

This rearrangement joins TRBV7-8 to TRBJ2-7; 10 bases map to TRBD1. Per the germline V gene, CDR1 is SGHVS and CDR2 is FQNEAQ. J lost 2 bases, V lost 2 bases, and 12 bases had no gene match. The CDR3 has 18 amino acids. CDR3: CASSLRGQGRAGTYEQYF. The CDR3 bases are TGTGCCAGCAGCTTAAGGGGACAGGGGAGGGCAGGGACCTACGAGCAGTACTTC.

The chain combines TRBV24-1 with TRBJ1-1; 8 positions match TRBD1. CDR1 is KGHDR and CDR2 is SFDVKD in the germline V gene. The ends lost 0 bases at V and 0 bases at J; junction bases unmatched: 5. The CDR3 has 17 amino acids. The CDR3: CATSDLGRTGLNTEAFF. The DNA of the CDR3 is TGTGCCACCAGTGATTTGGGCCGGACAGGGTTGAACACTGAAGCTTTCTTT.

CDR3 region: CAIATDTTSTDTQYF. CDR3 coding DNA: TGTGCCATAGCGACAGATACAACTAGCACAGATACGCAGTATTTT. The rearrangement links TRBV10-3 to TRBJ2-3; weak D call: TRBD1 (5 bases). V gave up 9 bases and J gave up 0 bases, with 16 bases separating them. This CDR3 has 15 residues. Germline loops: CDR1 ENHRY, CDR2 SYGVKD.

This chain links TRBV7-9 with TRBJ2-5; tentatively, D is TRBD2 (7 bases). V dropped 5 bases and J dropped 1 base, with 17 bases sitting between them. The germline V gene encodes CDR1 SEHNR and CDR2 FQNEAQ (reference sequence). The CDR3 loop spans 16 amino acids. CDR3 sequence: CASSPRGAGAQETQYF. DNA of the CDR3: TGTGCCAGCAGCCCGCGAGGGGCGGGGGCCCAAGAGACCCAGTACTTC.

This rearrangement joins TRBV19 to TRBJ1-5; D remains unclear. Trimming took off 3 bases at V and 6 bases at J, with 9 bases between the two ends. The V gene's germline CDR1 is LNHDA and CDR2 SQIVND (reference sequence). The CDR3 spans 13 residues. CDR3 in DNA: TGTGCCAGTAGTATGTCACAGCTTCAGCCCCAGCATTTT. Residues: CASSMSQLQPQHF.

This chain links TRBV5-1 with TRBJ1-3, with TRBD1 identical over 8 bases. The CDR3 is 19 amino acids. Germline values: CDR1 SGHRS, CDR2 YFSETQ. V gave up 4 bases and J gave up 0 bases; unmatched junction bases: 15. CDR3 nucleotide sequence: TGCGCCAGCAGCGGCCGGGACAGGCCTTTGTTCGTCTCTGGAAACACCATATATTTT. This sequence encodes CASSGRDRPLFVSGNTIYF.

The gene calls are TRBV18 and TRBJ2-4, with 12 nucleotides matching TRBD2. The CDR3 is 19 amino acids. V shed 3 bases and J 1 base; nucleotides not matched to a gene: 10. In germline, CDR1 is KGHSH, CDR2 LQKENI. The CDR3 sequence is CASSPPVTSGSLAKNIQYF. CDR3 sequence (DNA): TGTGCCAGCTCACCCCCGGTGACTAGCGGGAGTTTGGCCAAAAACATTCAGTACTTC.

This chain uses TRBV20-1 with TRBJ2-7, with D possibly TRBD2 on 5 matching bases. Germline V gene sequence: CDR1 DFQATT, CDR2 SNEGSKA (reference sequence). This CDR3 spans 16 amino acids. V was shortened by 3 bases and J by 1 base, with 19 bases between the two germline ends. The CDR3 region is CSASGSGRGKSYEQYF. The DNA for the CDR3 is TGCAGTGCTAGTGGCTCCGGCAGAGGGAAATCCTACGAGCAGTACTTC.

The rearrangement links TRBV7-2 to TRBJ1-5, with 9 bases fitting TRBD1. The CDR3 runs 15 residues. The germline CDR1 and CDR2 sequences are SGHTA and FQGNSA. V lost 8 bases and J lost 4; bases outside the gene matches: 9. The CDR3 loop is CASSGPGQGNQPQHF. For the CDR3, the DNA is TGTGCCAGCTCGGGACCGGGACAGGGAAATCAGCCCCAGCATTTT.

The chain joins TRBV4-2 to TRBJ2-2, with D perhaps matching TRBD2 (6 bases). V shed 6 bases and J shed 0 bases, with 20 bases lying between them. CDR3 length: 18 residues. The germline V gene encodes CDR1 LGHNA and CDR2 YNFKEQ. The CDR3 DNA sequence: TGTGCCAGCAGGGGAATGCGGGACGGGCGTTCGAACACCGGGGAGCTGTTTTTT. It specifies CASRGMRDGRSNTGELFF.

The chain has TRBV30 and TRBJ2-2; no firm D call. From germline, CDR1 is GTSNPN and CDR2 SVGIG (reference sequence). V lost 4 bases and J 3 bases, leaving 21 bases between the germline ends. The CDR3 length is 17 residues. The CDR3 DNA reads as TGTGCCTGGAACTTACCTACCGGAGCTCCGGACACCGGGGAGCTGTTTTTT. Protein: CAWNLPTGAPDTGELFF.

The chain links TRBV7-8 to TRBJ2-2; D ambiguous. V lost 5 bases, J lost 0 bases, and 19 bases lay in between. The germline gives CDR1 SGHVS, CDR2 FQNEAQ. The CDR3 runs to 18 residues. The CDR3 DNA sequence: TGTGCCAGCAGCCCACTAACTACCAAGTTAGCGAACACCGGGGAGCTGTTTTTT. It specifies CASSPLTTKLANTGELFF.

The chain carries TRBV2 and TRBJ2-7, with D perhaps matching TRBD1 (6 bases). Germline CDR1 and CDR2: SNHLY and FYNNEI. This CDR3 is 11 amino acids long. The V end lost 3 bases, the J end lost 8 bases, and 8 bases lay between the germline ends. CDR3 residues: CASSDRGKQYF. As DNA, the CDR3 is TGTGCCAGCAGTGACAGGGGCAAGCAGTACTTC.

The chain carries TRBV27 and TRBJ1-6; D may be TRBD1 (5 bases). Trimming pared 8 bases from V and 3 bases from J, leaving 8 bases between. The germline V gene encodes CDR1 MNHEY and CDR2 SMNVEV (reference sequence). The CDR3 covers 13 residues. CDR3 sequence: CASSQVYNSPLHF. The DNA of the CDR3 is TGTGCCAGCTCACAGGTCTATAATTCACCCCTCCACTTT.

The genes are TRBV3-1 (or the pseudogene TRBV3-2) and TRBJ2-6; 8 bases are a match to TRBD1. Germline V gene sequence: CDR1 LGHDT, CDR2 YNNKEL (reference sequence). J lost 1 base, V lost 0 bases, and 8 bases had no gene match. CDR3 length: 19 amino acids. CDR3 protein: CASSQDFRTGKSGANVLTF. The CDR3 DNA reads as TGTGCCAGCAGCCAAGATTTCCGGACAGGGAAATCTGGGGCCAACGTCCTGACTTTC.